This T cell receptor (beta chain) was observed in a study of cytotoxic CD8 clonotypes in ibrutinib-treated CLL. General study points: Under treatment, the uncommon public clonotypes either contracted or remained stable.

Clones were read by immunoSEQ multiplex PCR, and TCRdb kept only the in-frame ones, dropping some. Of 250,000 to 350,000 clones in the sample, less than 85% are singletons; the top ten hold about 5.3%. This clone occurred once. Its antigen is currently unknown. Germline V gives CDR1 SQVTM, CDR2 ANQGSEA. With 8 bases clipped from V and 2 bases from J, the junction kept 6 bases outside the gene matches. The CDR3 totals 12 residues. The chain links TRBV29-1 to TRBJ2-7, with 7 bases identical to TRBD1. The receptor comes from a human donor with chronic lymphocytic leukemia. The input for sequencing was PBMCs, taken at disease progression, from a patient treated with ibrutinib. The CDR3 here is CSTRTGPYEQYF. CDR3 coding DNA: TGCAGCACCCGGACAGGCCCCTACGAGCAGTACTTC.